This T cell receptor beta chain was documented in a study of cytomegalovirus exposure and HLA in healthy donors. Germline CDR1 is SGHAT and CDR2 is FQNNGV. Trimming at V came to 5 bases and at J to 2 bases, leaving 6 bases not matched to a gene. The CDR3 runs 16 residues. A multiplex PCR was run with 60 Vbeta primers and 13 Jbeta primers. The table came from immunoSEQ multiplex PCR; TCRdb's copy has only in-frame clones and leaves some out. The sample gives over 110,000 clones, 60% to 80% of which show up once; approximately 0.97% is in the top ten. The chain is built from TRBV11-2 and TRBJ2-2; TRBD2 agrees at 9 bases. Sample: PBMCs. The receptor was derived from a man aged 18 to 29 in good health and CMV-seronegative. The CDR3 region has the DNA TGTGCCAGCAGCGCGCGTAGCGGGGGAAACACCGGGGAGCTGTTTTTT. It encodes CASSARSGGNTGELFF.